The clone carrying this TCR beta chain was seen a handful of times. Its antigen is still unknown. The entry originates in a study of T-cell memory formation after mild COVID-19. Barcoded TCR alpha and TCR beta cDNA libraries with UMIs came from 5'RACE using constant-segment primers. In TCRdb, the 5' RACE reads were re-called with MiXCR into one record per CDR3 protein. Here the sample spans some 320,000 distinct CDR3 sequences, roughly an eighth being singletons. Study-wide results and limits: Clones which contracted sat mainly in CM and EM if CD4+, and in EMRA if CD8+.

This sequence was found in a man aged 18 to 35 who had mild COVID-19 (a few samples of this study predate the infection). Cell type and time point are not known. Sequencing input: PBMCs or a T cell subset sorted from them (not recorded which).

CDR3 nucleotides: TGTGCCAGCGCAGGGTCTGGGGCCAACGTCCTGACTTTC. This codes for CASAGSGANVLTF. The chain couples TRBV3-1 to TRBJ2-6; a weak D match, TRBD1 (5 bases). V was cut by 8 bases and J by 1 base, with 6 bases left in between. This CDR3 contains 13 residues. CDR1 is LGHDT, CDR2 YNNKEL, per germline (reference sequence).